The 29 T cell receptor beta chains in this list originate from one sample, sequenced in a study of early T cells in non-severe SARS-CoV-2 infection (dated by TCRdb to the early 2020s). Library construction relied on 5' RACE. The sequencer was a NextSeq 500. TCRdb trimmed public reads at Q25 via fastp, called clones via MiXCR and kept in-frame beta chains. Rows with a matching CDR3 protein are joined into one entry that keeps the most common DNA and genes. The sample profile shows 55,000 to 65,000 distinct CDR3 sequences; approximately 11% of them were found once. Roughly 1.7% of the sample rests with the top ten. Material: whole blood. The receptor set was obtained from an adult who was a healthcare worker with PCR-confirmed SARS-CoV-2 infection or an uninfected control (not recorded which).

In this sample, this clonotype turned up many times. The chain has TRBV9 and TRBJ2-7; TRBD1 or TRBD2 may be the D gene (5 bases each). In germline, CDR1 is SGDLS, CDR2 YYNGEE. The CDR3 covers 13 residues. V shed 4 bases and J shed 4 bases, with 12 bases lying between them. In nucleotides, the CDR3 is TGTGCCAGCAGCCCCGGCTGGGGGTACGAGCAGTACTTC. Encoded protein: CASSPGWGYEQYF.

In this sample, this clonotype turned up many times. The chain combines TRBV19 with TRBJ1-2, with D tentatively TRBD1 (5 bases). From germline, CDR1 is LNHDA and CDR2 SQIVND (reference sequence). The CDR3 is 17 amino acids. Trimming cost V 3 bases and J 4 bases, with 21 bases left between them. This chain's CDR3 is CASSILRDSLMGYGYTF. The DNA for the CDR3 is TGTGCCAGTAGTATTCTCCGGGACTCCCTAATGGGCTATGGCTACACCTTC.

This clonotype was observed at least ten times. V is TRBV7-2 and J is TRBJ2-7; TRBD2 is a possible D gene (5 bases). The CDR3 runs to 13 residues. The germline V and J ends were trimmed by 4 bases and 3 bases, with 10 bases remaining between them. Germline CDR1 reads SGHTA; CDR2 reads FQGNSA. As DNA, the CDR3 is TGTGCCAGCAGCTCCTGGACTGGCTACGAGCAGTACTTC. Amino acid sequence: CASSSWTGYEQYF.

The table lists this clonotype with many counts. The CDR3 reads CASSSLFRDGYEQYF. The CDR3 region has the DNA TGTGCCAGCAGCTCCCTCTTTCGGGACGGCTACGAGCAGTACTTC. V gene TRBV5-6 combines with J gene TRBJ2-7; D might be TRBD1 or TRBD2, each matching 5 bases. The CDR3 runs to 15 residues. CDR1 SGHDT and CDR2 YYEEEE come from the germline V gene. Trimming stripped 3 bases from V and 3 bases from J, with 16 bases between.

This clonotype has more than one count but fewer than ten. The chain joins TRBV24-1 to TRBJ2-2, with D possibly called TRBD1 or TRBD2 (5 bases each). Between the trimmed V and J ends, which lost 2 bases and 5 bases, there was a span of 14 bases. CDR3 length equals 16 residues. In germline, CDR1 is KGHDR, CDR2 SFDVKD. The CDR3 DNA sequence: TGTGCCACCAGTGATTCGGGGCACGGGACGACCGGGGAGCTGTTTTTT. As protein: CATSDSGHGTTGELFF.

This clonotype was detected only a few times. This chain joins TRBV20-1 and TRBJ1-1, with D hard to call. The CDR3 runs 12 residues. The germline gives CDR1 DFQATT, CDR2 SNEGSKA (reference sequence). Between the trimmed V and J ends, which lost 3 bases and 1 base, there was a span of 6 bases. CDR3 residues: CSASRENTEAFF. Written as DNA, the CDR3 is TGCAGTGCTAGCCGGGAGAACACTGAAGCTTTCTTT.

Details on this clonotype: At one end the junction does not follow the germline gene, possibly because of a read error. This chain connects TRBV7-7 to TRBJ2-5; D may be TRBD1 (6 bases). CDR3 length equals 15 residues. CDR1 is SSHAT and CDR2 is FNYEAQ in the germline V gene (reference sequence). This chain's CDR3 is CASSLGRGGQETQYF. In DNA, the CDR3 is TGTGCTAGCAGCTTAGGCCGAGGGGGACAAGAGACCCAGTACTTC.

Worth noting for this clonotype: The junction departs from germline at one end; a sequencing error may be responsible. The chain carries TRBV7-7 and TRBJ2-1; 8 positions match TRBD1. This CDR3 is 16 amino acids long. Germline CDR1 SSHAT, CDR2 FNYEAQ (reference sequence). The CDR3 DNA follows: TGTGCTAGCAGCTCAAACCCAGGGGGCACCTACAATGAGCAGTTCTTC. This codes for CASSSNPGGTYNEQFF.

This clonotype has only a few counts. The chain carries TRBV5-5 and TRBJ1-2; D is ambiguous. V gave up 7 bases and J gave up 1 base, with 14 bases separating them. The CDR3 contains 14 residues. CDR1 is SGHKS and CDR2 is YYEKEE in the germline V gene (reference sequence). Written as DNA, the CDR3 is TGTGCCAGCGGTCCGCAGGCAGATAACTATGGCTACACCTTC. It encodes CASGPQADNYGYTF.

This clonotype has at least ten counts. The genes are TRBV12-5 and TRBJ2-7; 9 bases map to TRBD1. This CDR3 is 15 amino acids long. Losses at the gene ends were 2 bases for V and 4 bases for J; bases not matched to a gene: 6. Germline values: CDR1 LGHNT, CDR2 FRNRAP. The CDR3 spells CASGLIQGAGYEQYF. CDR3 nucleotides: TGTGCTAGTGGTTTGATACAGGGGGCAGGTTACGAGCAGTACTTC.

This clonotype was recorded many times. This CDR3 is CASKGGSHQETQYF. The CDR3 DNA is TGCGCCAGCAAAGGCGGGTCGCACCAAGAGACCCAGTACTTC. V gene TRBV10-2 combines with J gene TRBJ2-5; a weak D match, TRBD2 (5 bases). Germline V gene lookup returns CDR1 WSHSY and CDR2 SAAADI. Trimming took off 7 bases at V and 0 bases at J, with 12 bases between the two ends. This CDR3 spans 14 amino acids.

This clonotype was seen at least ten times. The rearrangement uses TRBV12-3 or TRBV12-4 and TRBJ2-5; D ambiguous. V was pared by 6 bases and J by 3 bases, with 11 bases between. This CDR3 is 13 amino acids long. The CDR3 DNA is TGTGCCAGCAGCCTGAGAAGTAAAGAGACCCAGTACTTC. Its protein product is CASSLRSKETQYF.

The genes are TRBV7-9 and TRBJ2-3; D not resolved. Trimming took off 2 bases at V and 3 bases at J, with 6 bases between the two ends. The CDR3 extends over 13 amino acids. The germline V gene has CDR1 SEHNR and CDR2 FQNEAQ (reference sequence). DNA for the CDR3: TGTGCCAGCAGCTTATCGGCTACAGATACGCAGTATTTT. Residues: CASSLSATDTQYF.

V and J are TRBV7-9 and TRBJ1-2, with D maybe TRBD1 (6 bases). This CDR3 comprises 17 residues. With 4 bases removed from V and 4 bases from J, the gap between germline ends came to 22 bases. From germline, CDR1 is SEHNR and CDR2 FQNEAQ (reference sequence). The CDR3 region is CASSSGQFGAEGYGYTF. CDR3 sequence (DNA): TGTGCCAGCAGCTCCGGACAGTTTGGGGCGGAGGGCTATGGCTACACCTTC.

This clonotype was detected many times. This sequence joins TRBV20-1 and TRBJ1-1; 7 bases match TRBD1. V lost 1 base, J lost 7 bases, and 9 bases stayed unmatched. Germline V gives CDR1 DFQATT, CDR2 SNEGSKA (reference sequence). This CDR3 has 14 amino acids. CDR3 loop: CSARVQQGIGEAFF. CDR3 nucleotide sequence: TGCAGTGCTAGAGTCCAACAGGGGATCGGTGAAGCTTTCTTT.

This clonotype came up a few times. The V call is TRBV7-2, the J call TRBJ1-6; 11 bases fit TRBD1. Unmatched junction bases numbered 7, after V lost 4 bases and J lost 8 bases. CDR1 is SGHTA, CDR2 FQGNSA, per germline. This CDR3 has 16 amino acids. In DNA form, the CDR3 reads TGTGCCAGCAGCTCCCCGGACAGGGGGCTCGATTCACCCCTCCACTTT. Residues: CASSSPDRGLDSPLHF.

At least ten counts were recorded for this clonotype. The chain is built from TRBV6-1 and TRBJ2-3; no reliable D call. Between the trimmed V and J ends, which lost 2 bases and 7 bases, there was a span of 1 base. The CDR3 runs to 10 residues. Germline CDR1 reads MNHNS; CDR2 reads SASEGT. The CDR3 loop reads CASSEYTQYF. For the CDR3, the DNA is TGTGCCAGCAGTGAATATACGCAGTATTTT.

On this clonotype: A junction end diverges from the germline sequence, so it may reflect a read error. V gene TRBV11-2 combines with J gene TRBJ2-7, with D unresolved. Germline values: CDR1 SGHAT, CDR2 FQNNGV. The CDR3 is 13 amino acids. The CDR3, as DNA: TGTGCCAACAGCTTATGGGGAATCTACGAGCAGTACTTC. Protein: CANSLWGIYEQYF.

The table lists this clonotype with many counts. The J gene is TRBJ2-2, the V gene TRBV12-5; possible D gene TRBD2, 6 bases. The CDR3 sequence is 16 residues long. Germline V gene sequence: CDR1 LGHNT, CDR2 FRNRAP. The germline V and J ends were trimmed by 0 bases and 2 bases, with 10 bases remaining between them. In DNA form, the CDR3 reads TGTGCTAGTGGTTTGGTCGTGGCGGGAAACACCGGGGAGCTGTTTTTT. This gives the protein CASGLVVAGNTGELFF. Variable domain in full (rest from reference TRBV12-5 and TRBJ2-2): DARVTQTPRHKVTEMGQEVTMRCQPILGHNTVFWYRQTMMQGLELLAYFRNRAPLDDSGMPKDRFSAEMPDATLATLKIQPSEPRDSAVYFCASGLVVAGNTGELFFGEGSRLTVL.

This clonotype was observed many times. V is TRBV9 and J is TRBJ2-1; no clear D. Per the germline V gene, CDR1 is SGDLS and CDR2 is YYNGEE. The V end lost 4 bases, the J end lost 1 base, and 12 bases lay between the germline ends. CDR3 length: 15 amino acids. The CDR3 spells CASSLVGRSYNEQFF. The CDR3 region has the DNA TGTGCCAGCAGCCTGGTCGGTAGATCCTACAATGAGCAGTTCTTC.

At least ten counts were recorded for this clonotype. The chain has TRBV7-8 and TRBJ2-2, with D perhaps matching TRBD1 (8 bases). The germline gives CDR1 SGHVS, CDR2 FQNEAQ. The V and J ends lost 6 bases and 3 bases respectively, with 14 bases between them. The CDR3 contains 15 residues. The CDR3, as DNA: TGTGCCAGCAGGGTTACAGGGGGGGACACCGGGGAGCTGTTTTTT. It encodes CASRVTGGDTGELFF.

This clonotype is termed medium-sized. DNA for the CDR3: TGTGCCAGCAGCTTAGCCTCCGGGACTCTCTTAGGCGAGCAGTACTTC. Amino acids: CASSLASGTLLGEQYF. The chain is built from TRBV7-9 and TRBJ2-7; tentatively, D is TRBD2 (6 bases). Looked up from germline, CDR1 is SEHNR and CDR2 is FQNEAQ (reference sequence). This CDR3 is built from 16 residues. V lost 0 bases to trimming and J lost 6 bases, with 18 bases between them.

This chain uses TRBV3-1 with TRBJ2-3, with TRBD2 as a possible D gene (5 bases). V dropped 1 base and J dropped 0 bases, with 14 bases sitting between them. Germline V gene data show CDR1 as LGHDT and CDR2 as YNNKEL (reference sequence). The CDR3 has 17 amino acids. CDR3 sequence reads: CASSQAGSASSTDTQYF. Here the CDR3 DNA reads TGTGCCAGCAGCCAAGCGGGAAGCGCCTCTAGCACAGATACGCAGTATTTT.

This clonotype was counted many times. The CDR3 nucleotides read TGTGCCAGCAGCTTCCTCGCTAGCGGGGGGGCTAGGGAGCAGTTCTTC. Translating it yields CASSFLASGGAREQFF. The chain recombines TRBV5-4 with TRBJ2-1; 12 bases fit TRBD2. Germline assignment: CDR1 SGHNT and CDR2 YYREEE (reference sequence). The V segment lost 2 bases and the J segment 10 bases; nucleotides outside the gene matches: 10. This CDR3 has 16 amino acids.

Many counts were recorded for this clonotype. This sequence joins TRBV20-1 and TRBJ2-7; 7 nucleotides line up with TRBD1. V shed 0 bases and J 4 bases; nucleotides not matched to a gene: 3. Germline V gene lookup returns CDR1 DFQATT and CDR2 SNEGSKA (reference sequence). CDR3 length equals 13 residues. CDR3 nucleotide sequence: TGCAGTGCTAGAGATCCCAGGGGGTACGAGCAGTACTTC. It yields the protein CSARDPRGYEQYF.

This chain joins TRBV9 and TRBJ2-1; tentative D call: TRBD2 (6 bases). V lost 0 bases and J lost 5, with 18 bases in between. The germline CDR1 and CDR2 sequences are SGDLS and YYNGEE. The CDR3 totals 17 residues. The CDR3 DNA reads TGTGCCAGCAGCGTAGAATCAGGGCGGGGTCCAGACAATGAGCAGTTCTTC. Translating gives CASSVESGRGPDNEQFF.

This clonotype was counted many times. The gene calls are TRBV20-1 and TRBJ1-2; D is uncertain. The CDR3 spans 12 residues. Germline CDR1 and CDR2: DFQATT and SNEGSKA (reference sequence). V lost 6 bases and J lost 8, with 16 bases in between. The CDR3 DNA reads as TGCAGTGCCCCTGCGGGAGCTCTCGGCTACACCTTC. It codes for CSAPAGALGYTF.

The V gene is TRBV6-5, the J gene TRBJ1-1, with D unclear. The germline gives CDR1 MNHEY, CDR2 SVGAGI. The CDR3 sequence is 11 residues long. V was pared by 3 bases and J by 9 bases, with 8 bases between. The CDR3 DNA reads as TGTGCCAGCAGTTATCGCAGCAAAGCTTTCTTT. Translated, it gives CASSYRSKAFF.

This clonotype was seen ten or more times. The V call is TRBV6-2 or TRBV6-3, the J call TRBJ2-1, with 10 positions matching TRBD2. V dropped 1 base and J dropped 5; count of bases not matched to a gene: 8. Germline V gene lookup returns CDR1 MNHEY and CDR2 SVGEGT. The CDR3 consists of 17 residues. The CDR3, as DNA: TGTGCCAGCAGTTACTTCATGCTAGCGGGGGCCCACAATGAGCAGTTCTTC. This translates into CASSYFMLAGAHNEQFF.